Presented here are 4 T cell receptor beta chains from one specimen sequenced in a study of blood T cell repertoires in COVID-19. Clones were read by immunoSEQ multiplex PCR, and TCRdb kept only the in-frame ones, dropping some. This sample has 60,000 to 70,000 clones, with 80% to 95% found just once. Sequencing used peripheral blood. Every receptor here comes from a human donor with active COVID-19. The donor label of this sample is uncertain.

The rearrangement links TRBV7-9 to TRBJ1-2; 11 bases are a match to TRBD1. The germline CDR1 and CDR2 sequences are SEHNR and FQNEAQ (reference sequence). The ends lost 4 bases at V and 5 bases at J; junction bases unmatched: 6. This CDR3 is built from 15 residues. The CDR3 loop reads CASSWTGQGVYGYTF. The CDR3 region has the DNA TGTGCCAGCAGCTGGACGGGACAGGGGGTATATGGCTACACCTTC.

Worth noting for this clone: This sample also contains other DNA sequences that code for the same CDR3. V and J are TRBV3-1 (or the pseudogene TRBV3-2) and TRBJ1-1, with a tentative D call TRBD1 (6 bases). This CDR3 has 12 residues. The germline V gene has CDR1 LGHDT and CDR2 YNNKEL (reference sequence). V lost 3 bases and J lost 8, with 10 bases in between. The CDR3 nucleotides read TGTGCCAGCAGCCAGGCCGGGACAGAAGCTTTCTTT. This encodes CASSQAGTEAFF.

Worth noting for this clone: It is unclear where the CDR3 begins or ends on the DNA, so no DNA is shown, and the CDR3 is as TCRdb lists it. CDR3 amino acids: CASSVGSGNLYF. The chain uses TRBV9 and TRBJ2-4; TRBD2 is the table's D call, not checked against the DNA. Germline V lookup: CDR1 SGDLS, CDR2 YYNGEE. With termini counted, the CDR3 has 12 amino acids.

The gene calls are TRBV2 and TRBJ1-2; TRBD1 might be the D (5 bases). Germline V lookup: CDR1 SNHLY, CDR2 FYNNEI. The ends were cut back, 7 bases at V and 4 bases at J, with 10 bases in the middle. The CDR3 sequence is 12 residues long. Here the CDR3 DNA reads TGTGCCAGCAACTCGGGGGGCTATGGCTACACCTTC. Encoded protein: CASNSGGYGYTF.